The 26 T cell receptor beta chains below all came from one sample that was sequenced in a study of blood T cell repertoires in COVID-19. This table comes from immunoSEQ multiplex PCR, and its TCRdb copy is limited to in-frame clones, with some not included. The sample holds 300,000 to 450,000 clones; 80% to 90% are singletons and the top ten take around 2%. The sample consisted of PBMCs or T cells enriched from blood (not recorded which). The receptors were gathered from a man in his forties or fifties in a cohort exposed to, infected with or recovered from COVID-19 (not recorded which).

The chain joins TRBV6-5 to TRBJ2-5; TRBD2 agrees at 9 bases. The V gene end was trimmed by 7 bases and the J gene end by 2 bases; junction bases not matched to a gene: 8. This CDR3 has 15 residues. In germline, CDR1 is MNHEY, CDR2 SVGAGI. The CDR3, as DNA: TGTGCCAGCACCCGAAGGAGCGGGAGGCAAGAGACCCAGTACTTC. Protein product: CASTRRSGRQETQYF.

V is TRBV6-2 or TRBV6-3 and J is TRBJ1-6; TRBD1 might be the D (6 bases). Between the trimmed V and J ends, which lost 6 bases and 8 bases, there was a span of 17 bases. The CDR3 consists of 15 residues. The germline V gene has CDR1 MNHEY and CDR2 SVGEGT. Written as DNA, the CDR3 is TGTGCCAGCAGCGCCCGACCGAGACAGGATTCACCCCTCCACTTT. Its translation is CASSARPRQDSPLHF.

This clone was counted once. The chain couples TRBV11-2 to TRBJ2-1; D possibly corresponds to TRBD2 (6 bases). Trimming shortened V by 4 bases and J by 15 bases, and 19 bases separated the two germline ends. Germline V gene data show CDR1 as SGHAT and CDR2 as FQNNGV. There are 13 residues in the CDR3. The CDR3 reads CASSSPRLEGPFF. The CDR3 nucleotides read TGTGCCAGCAGCTCCCCCCGCCTGGAGGGCCCGTTCTTC.

V gene TRBV6-5 combines with J gene TRBJ2-7; D possibly corresponds to TRBD1 (6 bases). This CDR3 is 14 amino acids long. V shed 8 bases and J shed 0 bases, with 14 bases lying between them. Germline CDR1 and CDR2: MNHEY and SVGAGI. The CDR3 coding sequence is TGTGCCAGCCGGTTAGGGGGAAGCTCCTACGAGCAGTACTTC. Translation gives CASRLGGSSYEQYF.

The chain couples TRBV5-4 to TRBJ1-1, with TRBD1 identical over 8 bases. Germline lookup yields CDR1 SGHNT and CDR2 YYREEE (reference sequence). The CDR3 length is 16 residues. Unmatched junction bases numbered 9, after V lost 1 base and J lost 4 bases. This CDR3 reads CASSLSGGLGGTEAFF. In nucleotides, the CDR3 is TGTGCCAGCAGCTTGTCAGGGGGCTTAGGTGGCACTGAAGCTTTCTTT. Based on the CDR3 plus reference TRBV5-4 and TRBJ1-1, the full variable domain is ETGVTQSPTHLIKTRGQQVTLRCSSQSGHNTVSWYQQALGQGPQFIFQYYREEENGRGNFPPRFSGLQFPNYSSELNVNALELDDSALYLCASSLSGGLGGTEAFFGQGTRLTVV.

The chain joins TRBV27 to TRBJ2-7; 7 bases agree with TRBD1. With 6 bases clipped from V and 0 bases from J, the junction kept 2 bases outside the gene matches. This CDR3 has 13 amino acids. Germline-derived CDR1 and CDR2 are MNHEY and SMNVEV (reference sequence). CDR3: CASRGTVSYEQYF. The CDR3 region has the DNA TGTGCCAGCAGGGGGACAGTCTCCTACGAGCAGTACTTC.

CDR3 DNA: TGTGCCAGCAGCTTAGAAGCCACGCTGGGAGGGGGAGAATACGAGCAGTACTTC. Protein product: CASSLEATLGGGEYEQYF. The chain employs TRBV11-3 and TRBJ2-7; the D gene is possibly TRBD2 (7 bases). The CDR3 sequence is 18 residues long. Germline CDR1 and CDR2: SGHNT and YENEEA. V lost 0 bases, J lost 4 bases, and 22 bases lay in between.

This clone was found once. DNA of the CDR3: TGTGCCAGCAGCAAGGAATTACAGGGGGCGGGCGATACGCAGTATTTT. It encodes CASSKELQGAGDTQYF. The chain carries TRBV21-1 and TRBJ2-3; the DNA was not used to check the table's D call, TRBD1. TRBV21-1 is termed a pseudogene. The length of the CDR3 is 16 residues.

This clone was found once. The chain employs TRBV11-3 and TRBJ2-1; 10 bases line up with TRBD2. The trim removed 4 bases at V and 8 bases at J, leaving 5 bases unmatched. Germline V gene data show CDR1 as SGHNT and CDR2 as YENEEA. The CDR3 spans 14 residues. This CDR3 reads CASSSGLATHEQFF. The CDR3 nucleotides read TGTGCCAGCAGCTCGGGACTAGCGACTCATGAGCAGTTCTTC.

This rearrangement joins TRBV7-9 to TRBJ1-3, with a tentative D call TRBD1 (6 bases). V shed 5 bases and J shed 2 bases, with 16 bases lying between them. Germline values: CDR1 SEHNR, CDR2 FQNEAQ (reference sequence). CDR3 length: 16 residues. The chain's CDR3 is CASSASGGGAGNTIYF. DNA for the CDR3: TGTGCCAGCAGCGCTAGCGGGGGGGGCGCTGGAAACACCATATATTTT.

The chain couples TRBV30 to TRBJ2-5; TRBD2 agrees at 11 bases. Trimming removed 5 bases from V and 3 bases from J; junction bases left unmatched: 5. CDR3 length: 14 residues. CDR1 is GTSNPN, CDR2 SVGIG, per germline (reference sequence). CDR3 coding DNA: TGTGCCTGGGCCCGGGGACTAGCGGAAGAGACCCAGTACTTC. This encodes CAWARGLAEETQYF.

The chain couples TRBV6-5 to TRBJ2-4; D gene uncertain. This CDR3 region has 14 residues. Germline-derived CDR1 and CDR2 are MNHEY and SVGAGI. With 10 bases removed from V and 0 bases from J, the gap between germline ends came to 13 bases. In DNA, the CDR3 is TGTGCCACCAAACTTTTCGGAGCCAAAAACATTCAGTACTTC. Amino acid sequence: CATKLFGAKNIQYF.

CDR3 sequence: CASSWGLAGVETQYF. The CDR3 nucleotides are TGTGCCAGCAGCTGGGGACTAGCGGGAGTGGAGACCCAGTACTTC. V is TRBV7-8 and J is TRBJ2-5, with TRBD2 matching over 14 bases. The CDR3 has 15 amino acids. V lost 4 bases and J lost 5; bases outside the gene matches: 3. Per germline, CDR1 SGHVS and CDR2 FQNEAQ.

The CDR3 loop reads CASSLQYQETQYF. The CDR3, as DNA: TGTGCCAGCAGCCTACAGTACCAAGAGACCCAGTACTTC. This chain joins TRBV2 and TRBJ2-5; no reliable D call. With 6 bases removed from V and 0 bases from J, the gap between germline ends came to 8 bases. This CDR3 contains 13 residues. The V gene's germline CDR1 is SNHLY and CDR2 FYNNEI.

The chain combines TRBV25-1 with TRBJ2-4; D is ambiguous. This CDR3 is built from 11 residues. Germline loops: CDR1 MGHDK, CDR2 SYGVNS. V was trimmed by 5 bases and J by 8 bases, leaving 7 bases between them. The chain's CDR3 is CASSSRDIQYF. CDR3 nucleotide sequence: TGTGCCAGCAGTTCCCGAGACATTCAGTACTTC.

The chain is built from TRBV27 and TRBJ2-1; tentatively, D is TRBD2 (6 bases). In germline, CDR1 is MNHEY, CDR2 SMNVEV (reference sequence). Trimming cost V 8 bases and J 9 bases, with 17 bases left between them. The CDR3 is made up of 13 amino acids. Here the CDR3 reads CASGPQEGREQFF. The CDR3 coding sequence is TGTGCCAGCGGGCCTCAGGAGGGTCGTGAGCAGTTCTTC.

The rearrangement joins TRBV28 to TRBJ2-7; 16 bases align to TRBD2. The germline V gene has CDR1 MDHEN and CDR2 SYDVKM. The V and J ends lost 6 bases and 4 bases, in that order; junction bases with no gene match: 6. This CDR3 region has 16 residues. DNA of the CDR3: TGTGCCAGCAGAGCCGGGACTAGCGGGAGGGGGTACGAGCAGTACTTC. Translation: CASRAGTSGRGYEQYF.

V and J are TRBV10-3 and TRBJ2-7, with TRBD1 matching 9 bases. V was pared by 3 bases and J by 7 bases, with 7 bases of the junction left unmatched. The CDR3 spans 14 residues. Germline CDR1 is ENHRY and CDR2 is SYGVKD. The CDR3 sequence: CAISDRDRVREQYF. CDR3 bases: TGTGCCATCAGTGACCGGGACAGGGTTAGGGAGCAGTACTTC.

The rearrangement uses TRBV6-5 and TRBJ1-6; 10 bases are a match to TRBD1. The CDR3 covers 15 residues. Germline-derived CDR1 and CDR2 are MNHEY and SVGAGI. J lost 10 bases, V lost 6 bases, and 9 bases had no gene match. CDR3 protein: CASRGRDRGESPLHF. The DNA of the CDR3 is TGTGCCAGCAGGGGGAGGGACAGGGGAGAGTCACCCCTCCACTTT.

The chain recombines TRBV6-5 with TRBJ2-3, with D possibly being TRBD2 (6 bases). The ends were cut back, 5 bases at V and 0 bases at J, with 12 bases in the middle. CDR3 size: 15 residues. From germline, CDR1 is MNHEY and CDR2 SVGAGI. The CDR3 bases are TGTGCCAGCAGTAATAGCGGAACTAGCACAGATACGCAGTATTTT. It translates to CASSNSGTSTDTQYF.

The J gene is TRBJ1-5, the V gene TRBV28, with D tentatively TRBD1 (5 bases). The CDR3 is 16 residues long. Germline CDR1 reads MDHEN; CDR2 reads SYDVKM. V lost 5 bases and J lost 0, with 14 bases in between. CDR3 loop: CASSLTGVYSNQPQHF. The DNA for the CDR3 is TGTGCCAGCAGTCTCACAGGAGTCTATAGCAATCAGCCCCAGCATTTT.

The J gene is TRBJ1-6, the V gene TRBV3-1 (or the pseudogene TRBV3-2), with D perhaps matching TRBD1 (6 bases). Looked up from germline, CDR1 is LGHDT and CDR2 is YNNKEL (reference sequence). V lost 5 bases, J lost 5 bases, and 13 bases lay in between. This CDR3 is built from 15 residues. CDR3 loop: CASSRGMLDNSPLHF. CDR3 bases: TGTGCCAGCAGCAGGGGGATGCTCGATAATTCACCCCTCCACTTT.

This chain connects TRBV19 to TRBJ2-6; D perhaps matches TRBD1 (5 bases). V dropped 5 bases and J dropped 1 base, with 12 bases sitting between them. This CDR3 contains 16 residues. Germline V gives CDR1 LNHDA, CDR2 SQIVND (reference sequence). The CDR3 nucleotides read TGTGCCAGTAGTGTGACCCAGGGATCTGGGGCCAACGTCCTGACTTTC. Translated: CASSVTQGSGANVLTF.

The rearrangement joins TRBV27 to TRBJ1-2; no clear D gene. The CDR3 length is 11 residues. V lost 5 bases, J lost 7 bases, and 8 bases lay in between. Germline CDR1 is MNHEY and CDR2 is SMNVEV (reference sequence). DNA for the CDR3: TGTGCCAGCAGTCCCGGGTTTGGCTACACCTTC. Translation: CASSPGFGYTF.

The V call is TRBV7-2, the J call TRBJ2-7, with TRBD1 identical over 8 bases. The CDR3 is made up of 15 amino acids. V shed 5 bases, J shed 3 bases, and the junction held 9 bases outside the gene matches. Germline V lookup: CDR1 SGHTA, CDR2 FQGNSA. Written as DNA, the CDR3 is TGTGCCAGCAGCGGACCGGACAGGGCGGACTACGAGCAGTACTTC. Translated: CASSGPDRADYEQYF.

This chain uses TRBV27 with TRBJ2-7; D is possibly TRBD2 (6 bases). The V and J ends lost 6 bases and 3 bases respectively, with 9 bases between them. CDR3 length equals 12 residues. CDR1 and CDR2 from the germline V gene are MNHEY and SMNVEV (reference sequence). The chain's CDR3 is CASSRSGYEQYF. The CDR3 nucleotides read TGTGCCAGCAGCCGTAGCGGCTACGAGCAGTACTTC.